A single count supports the clone carrying this T cell receptor beta chain. The antigen is not known. The data are from a study of CD8+CD57+ T cells in acquired aplastic anemia. Study-level information: The DNA of sorted CD4+ and CD8+ cells averaged approximately 3.4 ug. Study-wide points: Patients and controls were found to share twenty-nine CD8+ CDR3 sequences.

Trimming at V came to 4 bases and at J to 0 bases, leaving 7 bases not matched to a gene. This CDR3 has 15 residues. The V gene's germline CDR1 is SGHRS and CDR2 YFSETQ. TCR beta VDJ and CDR3 profiles were obtained from a genomic DNA template. One entry per CDR3 protein results from TCRdb running MiXCR on the reads. Among 200,000 to 250,000 distinct CDR3 sequences listed, 30% to 40% were seen once. This TCR came from a human donor in good health, serving as a control. The chain is built from TRBV5-1 and TRBJ2-7, with 7 positions matching TRBD1. The sample consisted of sorted CD4+, CD8+, or CD8+CD57+ T cells (not recorded which) from PBMCs. CDR3 DNA sequence: TGCGCCAGCAGCGTCACAGGGGTGAGCTCCTACGAGCAGTACTTC. Translated: CASSVTGVSSYEQYF.